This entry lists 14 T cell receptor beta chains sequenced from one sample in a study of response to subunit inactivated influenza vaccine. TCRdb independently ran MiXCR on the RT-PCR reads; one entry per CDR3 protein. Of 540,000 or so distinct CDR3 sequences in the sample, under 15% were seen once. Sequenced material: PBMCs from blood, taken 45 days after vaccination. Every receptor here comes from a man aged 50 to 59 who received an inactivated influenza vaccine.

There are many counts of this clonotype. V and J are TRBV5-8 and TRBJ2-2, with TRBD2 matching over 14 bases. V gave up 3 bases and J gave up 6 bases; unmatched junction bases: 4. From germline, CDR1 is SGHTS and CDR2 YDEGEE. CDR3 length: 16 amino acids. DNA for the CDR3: TGTGCCAGCAGCTGGGGGACTAGCGGGAGCCCCGGGGAGCTGTTTTTT. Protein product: CASSWGTSGSPGELFF.

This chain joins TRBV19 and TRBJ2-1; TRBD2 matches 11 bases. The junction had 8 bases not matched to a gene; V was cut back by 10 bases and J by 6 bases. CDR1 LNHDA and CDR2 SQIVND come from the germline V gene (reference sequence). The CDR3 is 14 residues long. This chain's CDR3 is CATSSGLAVNEQFF. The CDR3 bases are TGTGCCACCTCATCGGGACTAGCGGTCAATGAGCAGTTCTTC.

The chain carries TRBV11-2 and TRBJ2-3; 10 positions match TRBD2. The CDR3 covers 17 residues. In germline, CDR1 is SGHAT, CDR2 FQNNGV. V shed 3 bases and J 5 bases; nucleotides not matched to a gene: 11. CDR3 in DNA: TGTGCCAGCAGCTTGGGAATAGCGGGAGGTTACAAAGATACGCAGTATTTT. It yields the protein CASSLGIAGGYKDTQYF.

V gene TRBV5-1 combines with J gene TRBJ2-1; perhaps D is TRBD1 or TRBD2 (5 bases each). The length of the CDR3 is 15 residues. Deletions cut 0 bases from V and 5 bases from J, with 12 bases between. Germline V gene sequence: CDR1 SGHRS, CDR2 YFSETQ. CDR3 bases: TGCGCCAGCAGCTTGGTAGGGACGGCGAACAATGAGCAGTTCTTC. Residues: CASSLVGTANNEQFF.

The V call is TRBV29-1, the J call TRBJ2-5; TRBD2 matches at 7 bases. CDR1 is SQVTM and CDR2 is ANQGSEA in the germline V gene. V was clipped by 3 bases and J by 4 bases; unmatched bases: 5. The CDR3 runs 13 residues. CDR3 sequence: CSVEPGRVETQYF. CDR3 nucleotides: TGCAGCGTTGAGCCTGGGAGGGTAGAGACCCAGTACTTC.

The CDR3, as DNA: TGTGCCAGCAGTGCCGGACAGGGGGGCAATCAGCCCCAGCATTTT. This codes for CASSAGQGGNQPQHF. This chain joins TRBV2 and TRBJ1-5, with 10 bases lining up with TRBD1. Germline CDR1 SNHLY, CDR2 FYNNEI. This CDR3 is 15 amino acids long. Trimming at V came to 4 bases and at J to 2 bases, leaving 2 bases not matched to a gene.

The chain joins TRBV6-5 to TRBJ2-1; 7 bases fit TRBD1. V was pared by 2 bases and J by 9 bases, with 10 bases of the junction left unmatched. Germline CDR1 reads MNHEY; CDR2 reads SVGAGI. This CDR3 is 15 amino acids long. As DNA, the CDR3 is TGTGCCAGCAGTTACGGGACAGCCGGTTCGGGTGAGCAGTTCTTC. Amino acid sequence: CASSYGTAGSGEQFF.

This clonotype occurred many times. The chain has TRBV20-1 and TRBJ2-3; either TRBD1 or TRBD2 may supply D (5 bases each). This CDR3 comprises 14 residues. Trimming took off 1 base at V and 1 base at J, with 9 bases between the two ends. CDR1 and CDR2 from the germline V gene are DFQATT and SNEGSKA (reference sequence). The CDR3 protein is CSARVPGRTDTQYF. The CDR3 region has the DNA TGCAGTGCTAGAGTGCCGGGGCGCACAGATACGCAGTATTTT.

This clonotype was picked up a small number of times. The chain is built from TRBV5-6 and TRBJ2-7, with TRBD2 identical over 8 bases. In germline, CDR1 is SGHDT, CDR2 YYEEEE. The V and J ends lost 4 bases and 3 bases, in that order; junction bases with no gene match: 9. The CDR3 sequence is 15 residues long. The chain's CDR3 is CASSATGTRSYEQYF. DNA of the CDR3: TGTGCCAGCAGCGCGACCGGGACTAGGAGCTACGAGCAGTACTTC.

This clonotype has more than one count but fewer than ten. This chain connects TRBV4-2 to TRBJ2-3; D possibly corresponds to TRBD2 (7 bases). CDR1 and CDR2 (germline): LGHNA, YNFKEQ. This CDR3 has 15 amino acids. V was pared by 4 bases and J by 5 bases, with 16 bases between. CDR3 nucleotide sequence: TGTGCCAGCAGCCCCCTCTTCGGGGGGCAAGATACGCAGTATTTT. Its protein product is CASSPLFGGQDTQYF.

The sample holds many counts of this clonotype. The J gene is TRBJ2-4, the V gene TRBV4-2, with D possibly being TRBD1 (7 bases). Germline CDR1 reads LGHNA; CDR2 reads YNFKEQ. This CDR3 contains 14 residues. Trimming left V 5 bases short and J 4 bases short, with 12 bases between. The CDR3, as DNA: TGTGCCAGCAGCGCCGCGGGACAGAAAAACATTCAGTACTTC. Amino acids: CASSAAGQKNIQYF.

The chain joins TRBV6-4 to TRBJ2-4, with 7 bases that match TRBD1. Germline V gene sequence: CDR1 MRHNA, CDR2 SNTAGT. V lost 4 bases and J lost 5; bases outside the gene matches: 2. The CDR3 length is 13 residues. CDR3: CASSGQGENIQYF. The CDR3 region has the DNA TGTGCCAGCAGTGGACAGGGAGAAAACATTCAGTACTTC.

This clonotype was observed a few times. CDR3 sequence (DNA): TGTGCCAGCAGCCAAGATCTACAGCGGGGGGCCAATACGCAGTATTTT. Its translation: CASSQDLQRGANTQYF. The V gene is TRBV4-2, the J gene TRBJ2-3; 9 bases are a match to TRBD2. V trimming: 0 bases; J trimming: 7 bases; junction bases outside the gene matches: 8. The CDR3 has 16 residues. Germline V gene data show CDR1 as LGHNA and CDR2 as YNFKEQ.

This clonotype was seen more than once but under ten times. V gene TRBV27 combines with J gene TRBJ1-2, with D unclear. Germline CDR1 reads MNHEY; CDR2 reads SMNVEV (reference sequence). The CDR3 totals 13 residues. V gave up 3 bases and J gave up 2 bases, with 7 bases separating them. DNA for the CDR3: TGTGCCAGCAGTTTCCAGGCCAACTATGGCTACACCTTC. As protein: CASSFQANYGYTF.